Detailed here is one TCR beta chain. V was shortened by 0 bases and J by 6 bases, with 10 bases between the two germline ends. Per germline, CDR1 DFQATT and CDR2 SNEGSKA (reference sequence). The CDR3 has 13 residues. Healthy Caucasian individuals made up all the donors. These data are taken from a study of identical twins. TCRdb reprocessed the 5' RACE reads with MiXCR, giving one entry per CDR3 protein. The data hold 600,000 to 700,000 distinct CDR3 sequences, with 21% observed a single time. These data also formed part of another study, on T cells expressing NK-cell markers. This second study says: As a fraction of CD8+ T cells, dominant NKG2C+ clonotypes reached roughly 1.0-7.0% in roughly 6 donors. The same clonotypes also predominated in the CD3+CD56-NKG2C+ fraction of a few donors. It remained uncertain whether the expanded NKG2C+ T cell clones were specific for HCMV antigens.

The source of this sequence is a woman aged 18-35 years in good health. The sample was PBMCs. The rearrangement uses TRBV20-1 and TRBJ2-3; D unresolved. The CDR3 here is CSARDPPKDTQYF. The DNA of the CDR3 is TGCAGTGCTAGAGATCCCCCGAAGGATACGCAGTATTTT.